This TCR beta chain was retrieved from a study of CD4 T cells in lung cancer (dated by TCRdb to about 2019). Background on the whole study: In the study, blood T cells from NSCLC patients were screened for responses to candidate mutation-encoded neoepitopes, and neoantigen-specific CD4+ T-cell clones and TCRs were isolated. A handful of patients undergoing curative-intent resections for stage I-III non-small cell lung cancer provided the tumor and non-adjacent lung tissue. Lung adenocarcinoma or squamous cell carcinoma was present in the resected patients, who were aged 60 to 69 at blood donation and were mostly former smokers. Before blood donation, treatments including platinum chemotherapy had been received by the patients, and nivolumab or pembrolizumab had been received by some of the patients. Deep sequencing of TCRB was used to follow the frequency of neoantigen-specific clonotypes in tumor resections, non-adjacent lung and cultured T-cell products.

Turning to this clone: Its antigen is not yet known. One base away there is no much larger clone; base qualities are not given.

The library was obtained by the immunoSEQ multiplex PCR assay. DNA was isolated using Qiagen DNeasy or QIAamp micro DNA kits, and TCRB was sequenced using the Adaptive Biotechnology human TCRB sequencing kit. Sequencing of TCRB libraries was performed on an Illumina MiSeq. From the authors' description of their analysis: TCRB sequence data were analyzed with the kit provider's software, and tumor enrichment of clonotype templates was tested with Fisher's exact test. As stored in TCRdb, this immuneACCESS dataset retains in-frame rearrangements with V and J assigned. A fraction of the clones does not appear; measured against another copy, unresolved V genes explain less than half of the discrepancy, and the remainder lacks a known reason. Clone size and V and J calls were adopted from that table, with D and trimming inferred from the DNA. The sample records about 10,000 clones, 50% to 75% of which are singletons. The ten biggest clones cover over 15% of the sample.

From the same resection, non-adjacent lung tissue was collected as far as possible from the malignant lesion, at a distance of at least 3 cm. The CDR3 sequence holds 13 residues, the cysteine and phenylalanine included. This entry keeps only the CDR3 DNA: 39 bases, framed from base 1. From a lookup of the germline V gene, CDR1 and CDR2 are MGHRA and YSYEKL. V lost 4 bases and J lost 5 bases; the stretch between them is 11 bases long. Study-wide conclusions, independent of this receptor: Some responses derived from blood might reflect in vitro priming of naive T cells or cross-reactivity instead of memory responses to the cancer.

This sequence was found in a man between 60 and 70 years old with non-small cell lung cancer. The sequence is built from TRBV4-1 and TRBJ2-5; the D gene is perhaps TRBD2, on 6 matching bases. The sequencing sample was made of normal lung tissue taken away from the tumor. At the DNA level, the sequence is TGCGCCAGCAGCCCGGGAGAGGGGGAGACCCAGTACTTC. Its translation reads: CASSPGEGETQYF.